Listed below are T cell receptor beta chains from one sample, sequenced in a study of T cell changes during pregnancy in multiple sclerosis. Measured with immunoSEQ multiplex PCR; TCRdb has only the in-frame clones, and not every one. The sample lists over 85,000 clones, about nine tenths occurring once. The material was peripheral blood, obtained in the second trimester of pregnancy. Source of these receptors: a female donor in good health, enrolled as a control in a pregnancy study. CDR3s include the opening cysteine and the closing phenylalanine or tryptophan. Each record gives: J gene, V gene, clone size, D gene, CDR3 DNA, CDR3 protein. A D gene is named only where the DNA matches it firmly. Clone sizes are given selectively: once, few, many, or a class where the clone is expanded.

TRBJ2-1 | TRBV4-1 | . | TRBD2 | TGCGCCAGCAGCCATATAACTAGCGGGGGGGCTAATGAGCAGTTCTTC | CASSHITSGGANEQFF
TRBJ2-3 | TRBV7-8 | . | TRBD2 | TGTGCCAGCAGCTTATTTAGCGGGGGGGATGCTAGCACAGATACGCAGTATTTT | CASSLFSGGDASTDTQYF
TRBJ1-1 | TRBV18 | few | . | TGTGCCAGCTCACCAGGGCAGACTGAAGCTTTCTTT | CASSPGQTEAFF
TRBJ2-7 | TRBV4-1 | . | . | TGCGCCAGCAGCCAAGGATTGGGGGAGGATTACGAGCAGTACTTC | CASSQGLGEDYEQYF
TRBJ1-1 | TRBV11-2 | . | TRBD1 | TGTGCCAGCAGCCGGGGACAGGGGGCTGACACTGAAGCTTTCTTT | CASSRGQGADTEAFF
TRBJ1-1 | TRBV18 | . | . | TGTGCCAGCTCACCAATCCGGGGCACTGAAGCTTTCTTT | CASSPIRGTEAFF
TRBJ1-5 | TRBV19 | once | TRBD1 | TGTGCCAGTAGAGTGGAGGGGGCCTCGCAGCCCCAGCATTTT | CASRVEGASQPQHF
TRBJ1-1 | TRBV5-1 | few | TRBD1 | TGCGCCAGCAGCTTGGTGGACAGGGGTGAAGCTTTCTTT | CASSLVDRGEAFF
TRBJ1-1 | TRBV27 | . | . | TGTGCCAGCAGTTCCTGGGGGGGGAGAAACACTGAAGCTTTCTTT | CASSSWGGRNTEAFF
TRBJ1-1 | TRBV15 | . | . | TGTGCCACCAGCAGAACCCACAGGGACACTGAAGCTTTCTTT | CATSRTHRDTEAFF
TRBJ2-3 | TRBV29-1 | . | TRBD2 | TGCAGCGCCGGAAGGCGGGAGAGGGCAGATACGCAGTATTTT | CSAGRRERADTQYF
TRBJ1-5 | TRBV5-1 | . | TRBD1 | TGCGCCAGCAGCCCAGCAGGGACAGACCCTTATCAGCCCCAGCATTTT | CASSPAGTDPYQPQHF
TRBJ1-2 | TRBV11-2 | . | . | TGTGCCAGCAGCCGGGGGGCACAGGGCGGCGGCTACACCTTC | CASSRGAQGGGYTF
TRBJ1-2 | TRBV18 | . | TRBD1 | TGTGCCAGCTCACCAGACAGGGGGCGCGGCTACACCTTC | CASSPDRGRGYTF
TRBJ1-5 | TRBV15 | . | . | TGTGCCACCAGCAGAGCGCGGGCAGGGGAGAATCAGCCCCAGCATTTT | CATSRARAGENQPQHF
TRBJ1-1 | TRBV27 | . | TRBD1 | TGTGCCAGCAGTTGGGGACAGACGAATGAAGCTTTCTTT | CASSWGQTNEAFF
TRBJ1-1 | TRBV7-2 | . | TRBD1 | TGTGCCAGCAGCTTAACAGGGGGGTACACTGAAGCTTTCTTT | CASSLTGGYTEAFF
TRBJ2-3 | TRBV7-2 | . | . | TGTGCCAGCAGCTTAGTAGCGGCTCCCACAGATACGCAGTATTTT | CASSLVAAPTDTQYF
TRBJ1-1 | TRBV29-1 | . | . | TGCAGCGTGGCCGGGACAATGAACACTGAAGCTTTCTTT | CSVAGTMNTEAFF
TRBJ2-3 | TRBV5-1 | . | TRBD2 | TGCGCCAGCAGACCTCAGCGGGGATACACAGATACGCAGTATTTT | CASRPQRGYTDTQYF
TRBJ2-5 | TRBV18 | . | . | TGTGCCAGCTCCCAGCGCGGGGAGACCCAGTACTTC | CASSQRGETQYF
TRBJ2-7 | TRBV27 | . | . | TGTGCCAGCAGTCTCCGGACAGACGGCTACGAGCAGTACTTC | CASSLRTDGYEQYF
TRBJ1-3 | TRBV2 | . | . | TGTGCCAGCAGTGAACAGGGCCGAACTGGAAACACCATATATTTT | CASSEQGRTGNTIYF
TRBJ1-1 | TRBV7-7 | . | . | TGTGCCAGCAGCTTAGATGCGGGCACTGAAGCTTTCTTT | CASSLDAGTEAFF
TRBJ2-2 | TRBV5-1 | . | TRBD2 | TGCGCCAGCAGCCCCACCGGGACTAGCGGGAAATGGGGCACCGGGGAGCTGTTTTTT | CASSPTGTSGKWGTGELFF
TRBJ1-3 | TRBV5-1 | . | . | TGCGCCAGCAGCCCCTTCTCTGGAAACACCATATATTTT | CASSPFSGNTIYF
TRBJ2-5 | TRBV6-5 | once | TRBD1 | TGTGCCAGCAGTCGATCGACAGGGGAATTGGAGACCCAGTACTTC | CASSRSTGELETQYF
TRBJ1-2 | TRBV6-1 | . | . | TGTGCCAGCAGTGAAAGGAGGCAGAGCTTCTATGGCTACACCTTC | CASSERRQSFYGYTF
TRBJ1-2 | TRBV7-2 | . | . | TGTGCCAGCAGCGTTGATGGGTCTCCGAGGGTCTATGGCTACACCTTC | CASSVDGSPRVYGYTF
TRBJ1-2 | TRBV7-2 | . | . | TGTGCCAGCAGCGCCGGCTCTGGAGGGCTCACCGGCTACACCTTC | CASSAGSGGLTGYTF
TRBJ2-7 | TRBV9 | . | TRBD2 | TGTGCCAGCAGCGTAGGGACTAGCGGGACAGGGTACGAGCAGTACTTC | CASSVGTSGTGYEQYF
TRBJ2-7 | TRBV6-5 | . | . | TGTGCCAGCAGTTCAGACAGGAGACCCTACGAGCAGTACTTC | CASSSDRRPYEQYF
TRBJ1-5 | TRBV7-2 | . | . | TGTGCCAGCAGCTTAGCGGGCACAAGTAATCAGCCCCAGCATTTT | CASSLAGTSNQPQHF
TRBJ2-3 | TRBV5-4 | once | TRBD2 | TGTGCCAGCAGCAGGACTAGCGGGAGCCTGACAGATACGCAGTATTTT | CASSRTSGSLTDTQYF
TRBJ1-4 | TRBV5-4 | . | TRBD1 | TGTGCCAGCAGCTCGAGAGGGGACAGGGACGAAAAACTGTTTTTT | CASSSRGDRDEKLFF
TRBJ1-6 | TRBV19 | . | . | TGTGCCAGTAGTCAACAGGGTTCGGGTTCACCCCTCCACTTT | CASSQQGSGSPLHF
TRBJ1-2 | TRBV18 | . | . | TGTGCCAGCTCACCAAGGGCTGGCAGGGCCGACTATGGCTACACCTTC | CASSPRAGRADYGYTF
TRBJ2-2 | TRBV5-6 | once | . | TGTGCCAGCAGCGCAGGGGACGGGGAGCTGTTTTTT | CASSAGDGELFF
TRBJ2-7 | TRBV27 | . | TRBD1 | TGTGCCAGCGGTCGGGACAGGGGTAACGAGCAGTACTTC | CASGRDRGNEQYF
TRBJ2-2 | TRBV27 | few | TRBD2 | TGTGCCAGCAAAGCCGGGACTAGCGAGACCGGGGAGCTGTTTTTT | CASKAGTSETGELFF
TRBJ1-1 | TRBV6-1 | . | . | TGTGCCAGCAGTGAAGCCTGGACAGCCGAAGCTTTCTTT | CASSEAWTAEAFF
TRBJ1-2 | TRBV18 | . | TRBD1 | TGTGCCAGCTCCTCACAGGGGGCAAACTATGGCTACACCTTC | CASSSQGANYGYTF
TRBJ1-2 | TRBV4-2 | . | TRBD1 | TGTGCCAGCAGCCAAGACGACAGGGCGGGCTATGGCTACACCTTC | CASSQDDRAGYGYTF
TRBJ2-5 | TRBV5-4 | . | TRBD2 | TGTGCCAGCAGCTTCCCTAGCGGGGGTAAAGAGACCCAGTACTTC | CASSFPSGGKETQYF
TRBJ1-1 | TRBV7-9 | . | . | TGTGCCAGCAGCCGCGGGGGAGGAGAATCTGAAGCTTTCTTT | CASSRGGGESEAFF
TRBJ2-7 | TRBV10-2 | . | TRBD2 | TGCGCCAGCAGTGAGCTAGCGGGAGGGCTGTACGAGCAGTACTTC | CASSELAGGLYEQYF
TRBJ2-3 | TRBV15 | . | TRBD2 | TGTGCCACCAGCGTCCGACTAGCCCTCCCAGATACGCAGTATTTT | CATSVRLALPDTQYF
TRBJ2-1 | TRBV11-2 | . | TRBD1 | TGTGCCAGCAGCCCCCGACAGGGGGCGTACAATGAGCAGTTCTTC | CASSPRQGAYNEQFF
TRBJ2-1 | TRBV28 | . | TRBD1 | TGTGCCAGCAGCCCTACAGGGGGCCCCAAAAATGAGCAGTTCTTC | CASSPTGGPKNEQFF